This T cell receptor beta chain derives from a study of T cells in narcolepsy. Notes on the study in general: Healthy controls reportedly lacked the autoreactive clonotypes serially found in patients' blood.

Note on this clone: Its antigen is unidentified.

Germline CDR1 LNHDA, CDR2 SQIVND (reference sequence). The CDR3 consists of 15 residues. V was shortened by 6 bases and J by 0 bases, with 12 bases between the two germline ends. TCRdb keeps only in-frame clones here, not all; method: immunoSEQ multiplex PCR. In the table there are tens of thousands of clones, approximately 89% of which are singletons. This sequence originates from a human donor with narcolepsy. The chain joins TRBV19 to TRBJ1-3, with a possible D match to TRBD1 (6 bases). Sequenced: CD45RA- memory CD4+ T cells from PBMCs. CDR3 region: CASRNRQVSGNTIYF. CDR3 DNA: TGTGCCAGTAGAAACAGACAGGTCTCTGGAAACACCATATATTTT.